A selection of T cell receptor beta chains follows, all from one sample in a study of OX40 agonist ivuxolimab in advanced cancers. Produced via immunoSEQ multiplex PCR; TCRdb's table is partial and in-frame only. The top ten hold 0.5% to 0.65% of the sample, which has some 72,000 clones, roughly 90% seen once. This material consisted of CD4+ or CD8+ T cells sorted from blood, taken in a trial of the OX40 agonist ivuxolimab. Source of these receptors: an adult with an advanced solid tumor such as melanoma, head and neck, liver or kidney cancer. Both conserved end residues are part of each CDR3. Each record gives: clone size, V gene, D gene, J gene, CDR3 protein, CDR3 DNA. A D gene is named only where the DNA matches it firmly. A row's size may be missing; if present it is once, few, many or a size class.

clone size: .
V gene: TRBV27
D gene: .
J gene: TRBJ2-7
CDR3 protein: CASTRNGLVGYEQYF
CDR3 DNA: TGTGCCAGCACCCGAAACGGCCTGGTGGGCTACGAGCAGTACTTC

clone size: .
V gene: TRBV12-2
D gene: .
J gene: TRBJ1-5
CDR3 protein: CASRLKTRFQAQHF
CDR3 DNA: TGTGCAAGTCGCTTAAAAACAAGATTCCAGGCCCAGCATTTT

clone size: .
V gene: TRBV5-3
D gene: .
J gene: TRBJ2-3
CDR3 protein: CARNPNAGFCQPGFLGHTQYF
CDR3 DNA: TGTGCCAGAAACCCGAACGCGGGGTTTTGCCAACCCGGGTTTTTGGGCCATACGCAGTATTTT

clone size: .
V gene: TRBV5-4
D gene: TRBD2
J gene: TRBJ2-5
CDR3 protein: CASRGLAGDETQYF
CDR3 DNA: TGTGCCAGCAGGGGACTAGCGGGAGATGAGACCCAGTACTTC

clone size: .
V gene: TRBV5-1
D gene: TRBD2
J gene: TRBJ2-7
CDR3 protein: CASSRSGTSGGIYEQYF
CDR3 DNA: TGCGCCAGCAGCAGATCCGGGACTAGCGGGGGAATCTACGAGCAGTACTTC

clone size: .
V gene: TRBV7-9
D gene: TRBD2
J gene: TRBJ2-2
CDR3 protein: CASSFTSGIGNAGELFF
CDR3 DNA: TGTGCCAGCAGCTTCACTAGCGGGATCGGGAACGCCGGGGAGCTGTTTTTT

clone size: .
V gene: TRBV5-6
D gene: .
J gene: TRBJ1-2
CDR3 protein: CASSRQIDYGYTF
CDR3 DNA: TGTGCCAGCAGCAGACAGATAGACTATGGCTACACCTTC

clone size: .
V gene: TRBV7-3
D gene: TRBD2
J gene: TRBJ2-7
CDR3 protein: CASSVSGSSYEQYF
CDR3 DNA: TGTGCCAGCAGCGTTAGCGGGAGCTCCTACGAGCAGTACTTC

clone size: .
V gene: TRBV18
D gene: TRBD2
J gene: TRBJ2-2
CDR3 protein: CASSLASGRNTGELFF
CDR3 DNA: TGTGCCAGCTCACTCGCTAGCGGGAGGAACACCGGGGAGCTGTTTTTT

clone size: .
V gene: TRBV28
D gene: TRBD2
J gene: TRBJ2-3
CDR3 protein: CASSLGLAGSHEYF
CDR3 DNA: TGTGCCAGCAGTTTGGGACTAGCGGGATCCCATGAGTATTTT

clone size: .
V gene: TRBV4-1
D gene: TRBD1
J gene: TRBJ2-5
CDR3 protein: CASSQDSFRGRETQYF
CDR3 DNA: TGCGCCAGCAGCCAAGATAGTTTCAGGGGGCGAGAGACCCAGTACTTC

clone size: .
V gene: TRBV7-9
D gene: .
J gene: TRBJ2-7
CDR3 protein: CAGSVGDHEQYF
CDR3 DNA: TGTGCCGGCAGTGTAGGCGACCACGAGCAGTACTTC

clone size: .
V gene: TRBV5-6
D gene: .
J gene: TRBJ1-2
CDR3 protein: CASSQYLIAGRGYTF
CDR3 DNA: TGTGCCAGCAGCCAGTATCTCATTGCCGGGCGCGGCTACACCTTC

clone size: once
V gene: TRBV28
D gene: TRBD2
J gene: TRBJ2-3
CDR3 protein: CASSPRTSGRDTQYF
CDR3 DNA: TGTGCCAGCAGCCCTAGGACTAGCGGGAGGGATACGCAGTATTTT

clone size: .
V gene: TRBV30
D gene: .
J gene: TRBJ1-3
CDR3 protein: CAWKTGNTIYF
CDR3 DNA: TGTGCCTGGAAAACTGGAAACACCATATATTTT

clone size: .
V gene: TRBV6-6
D gene: .
J gene: TRBJ2-5
CDR3 protein: CASISYGGFQETQYF
CDR3 DNA: TGTGCCAGCATTTCATACGGAGGGTTCCAAGAGACCCAGTACTTC

clone size: .
V gene: TRBV6-5
D gene: TRBD2
J gene: TRBJ2-1
CDR3 protein: CATQLAGTSSGQFF
CDR3 DNA: TGTGCCACCCAACTAGCGGGGACCTCTAGTGGGCAGTTCTTC

clone size: once
V gene: TRBV9
D gene: .
J gene: TRBJ2-1
CDR3 protein: CASSVGGAGIEVEQFF
CDR3 DNA: TGTGCCAGCAGCGTTGGGGGGGCAGGAATCGAGGTTGAGCAGTTCTTC

clone size: .
V gene: TRBV7-9
D gene: .
J gene: TRBJ2-5
CDR3 protein: CASSQAVGTQYF
CDR3 DNA: TGTGCCAGCAGCCAGGCGGTAGGGACCCAGTACTTC

clone size: .
V gene: TRBV4-2
D gene: .
J gene: TRBJ2-7
CDR3 protein: CASSLGGGPIYEQYF
CDR3 DNA: TGTGCCAGCAGTTTAGGGGGTGGACCTATCTACGAGCAGTACTTC

clone size: .
V gene: TRBV7-9
D gene: .
J gene: TRBJ2-4
CDR3 protein: CASSLAPRINIQYF
CDR3 DNA: TGTGCCAGCAGCTTAGCTCCCAGGATAAACATTCAGTACTTC

clone size: .
V gene: TRBV6-5
D gene: .
J gene: TRBJ2-7
CDR3 protein: CASSYAGPYEQYF
CDR3 DNA: TGTGCCAGCAGTTACGCGGGGCCCTACGAGCAGTACTTC

clone size: .
V gene: TRBV18
D gene: .
J gene: TRBJ2-5
CDR3 protein: CASTAQETQYF
CDR3 DNA: TGTGCCAGCACAGCGCAAGAGACCCAGTACTTC

clone size: .
V gene: TRBV5-1
D gene: TRBD2
J gene: TRBJ2-5
CDR3 protein: CASSLGSSGETQYF
CDR3 DNA: TGCGCCAGCAGCTTGGGTTCTAGCGGGGAGACCCAGTACTTC

clone size: .
V gene: TRBV19
D gene: .
J gene: TRBJ1-2
CDR3 protein: CASSIPGGGNGYTF
CDR3 DNA: TGTGCCAGTAGTATACCGGGAGGGGGAAATGGCTACACCTTC

clone size: .
V gene: TRBV10-3
D gene: .
J gene: TRBJ1-1
CDR3 protein: CAISGVGAEAFF
CDR3 DNA: TGTGCCATCAGTGGAGTCGGCGCTGAAGCTTTCTTT

clone size: .
V gene: TRBV18
D gene: .
J gene: TRBJ2-7
CDR3 protein: CASSRQGEADEQYF
CDR3 DNA: TGTGCCAGCTCGCGGCAGGGTGAAGCAGACGAGCAGTACTTC

clone size: .
V gene: TRBV29-1
D gene: TRBD1
J gene: TRBJ2-7
CDR3 protein: CSVAGTGGYEQYF
CDR3 DNA: TGCAGCGTTGCCGGGACAGGGGGATACGAGCAGTACTTC

clone size: once
V gene: TRBV7-3
D gene: .
J gene: TRBJ1-4
CDR3 protein: CASTPRPREKLFF
CDR3 DNA: TGTGCCAGCACCCCGAGGCCCCGGGAAAAACTGTTTTTT

clone size: .
V gene: TRBV6-1
D gene: .
J gene: TRBJ2-2
CDR3 protein: CASSEEYFGTATTGELFF
CDR3 DNA: TGTGCCAGCAGTGAAGAGTATTTTGGGACCGCAACTACCGGGGAGCTGTTTTTT

clone size: .
V gene: TRBV6-4
D gene: .
J gene: TRBJ2-7
CDR3 protein: CASSDRREDDEQYF
CDR3 DNA: TGTGCCAGCAGTGATCGCAGGGAGGACGACGAGCAGTACTTC

clone size: once
V gene: TRBV7-9
D gene: .
J gene: TRBJ2-5
CDR3 protein: CASTSQRTTQYF
CDR3 DNA: TGTGCCAGCACCTCACAAAGGACGACCCAGTACTTC

clone size: .
V gene: TRBV6-1
D gene: TRBD1
J gene: TRBJ2-1
CDR3 protein: CASSATATGGYNEQFF
CDR3 DNA: TGTGCCAGCAGTGCAACGGCGACAGGGGGCTACAATGAGCAGTTCTTC

clone size: .
V gene: TRBV5-6
D gene: .
J gene: TRBJ2-7
CDR3 protein: CASSFSSYEQYF
CDR3 DNA: TGTGCCAGCAGCTTTAGCTCCTACGAGCAGTACTTC

clone size: .
V gene: TRBV7-8
D gene: .
J gene: TRBJ2-1
CDR3 protein: CASSLERTFYNEQFF
CDR3 DNA: TGTGCCAGCAGCTTGGAGCGGACTTTTTACAATGAGCAGTTCTTC

clone size: .
V gene: TRBV7-2
D gene: TRBD2
J gene: TRBJ2-3
CDR3 protein: CASSLATLAGGSTDTQYF
CDR3 DNA: TGTGCCAGCAGCTTAGCGACCCTAGCGGGGGGCAGCACAGATACGCAGTATTTT

clone size: .
V gene: TRBV25-1
D gene: .
J gene: TRBJ2-1
CDR3 protein: CASSGSWTERGEQFF
CDR3 DNA: TGTGCCAGCAGTGGGTCTTGGACAGAGCGGGGTGAGCAGTTCTTC

clone size: .
V gene: TRBV7-2
D gene: .
J gene: TRBJ2-7
CDR3 protein: CASSSKRDGSYEQYF
CDR3 DNA: TGTGCCAGCAGCTCCAAACGGGACGGATCCTACGAGCAGTACTTC

clone size: .
V gene: TRBV11-1
D gene: .
J gene: TRBJ2-7
CDR3 protein: CASSSITGHSSYEQYF
CDR3 DNA: TGTGCCAGCAGCTCAATCACGGGACACAGCTCCTACGAGCAGTACTTC

clone size: .
V gene: TRBV18
D gene: .
J gene: TRBJ2-6
CDR3 protein: CASSPPTGANVLTF
CDR3 DNA: TGTGCCAGCTCACCACCGACTGGGGCCAACGTCCTGACTTTC

clone size: .
V gene: TRBV10-3
D gene: .
J gene: TRBJ2-1
CDR3 protein: CAISSIDEQFF
CDR3 DNA: TGTGCCATCAGCTCGATAGATGAGCAGTTCTTC

clone size: .
V gene: TRBV5-1
D gene: .
J gene: TRBJ2-7
CDR3 protein: CASSLASTVYEQYF
CDR3 DNA: TGCGCCAGCAGCTTGGCCTCAACCGTCTACGAGCAGTACTTC

clone size: .
V gene: TRBV4-1
D gene: .
J gene: TRBJ2-1
CDR3 protein: CASSRARVSNEQFF
CDR3 DNA: TGCGCCAGCAGCCGGGCTAGGGTTTCCAATGAGCAGTTCTTC

clone size: .
V gene: TRBV18
D gene: .
J gene: TRBJ2-1
CDR3 protein: CASSLLRGEQFF
CDR3 DNA: TGTGCCAGCTCGCTTCTCCGGGGAGAGCAGTTCTTC

clone size: .
V gene: TRBV18
D gene: TRBD1
J gene: TRBJ2-5
CDR3 protein: CASSPPAGGKETQYF
CDR3 DNA: TGTGCCAGCTCACCACCGGCAGGGGGCAAGGAGACCCAGTACTTC

clone size: .
V gene: TRBV5-4
D gene: .
J gene: TRBJ2-4
CDR3 protein: CASKAGGAGIQYF
CDR3 DNA: TGTGCCAGCAAAGCTGGAGGGGCGGGCATTCAGTACTTC

clone size: .
V gene: TRBV5-1
D gene: .
J gene: TRBJ2-3
CDR3 protein: CASGLLSTYTDTQYF
CDR3 DNA: TGCGCCAGCGGACTGCTTTCCACCTACACGGATACGCAGTATTTT